These 13 T cell receptor beta chains came from one sample sequenced in a study of early T cells in non-severe SARS-CoV-2 infection. TCRdb processed the 5' RACE reads anew with MiXCR; each CDR3 protein has one entry. The profile shows more than 35,000 distinct CDR3 sequences, 5% to 6.5% of them singletons. Specimen: whole blood. Source of these receptors: an adult who was a healthcare worker with PCR-confirmed SARS-CoV-2 infection or an uninfected control (not recorded which).

This clonotype has more than one count but fewer than ten. The chain combines TRBV7-6 with TRBJ2-3; D assignment may be TRBD1 or TRBD2 (5 bases each). V lost 2 bases to trimming and J lost 4 bases, with 13 bases between them. This CDR3 is 15 amino acids long. Germline CDR1 SGHVS, CDR2 FNYEAQ. The CDR3 spells CASSLITGLSDTQYF. CDR3 in DNA: TGTGCCAGCAGCTTAATAACGGGGCTGTCAGATACGCAGTATTTT.

This clonotype appeared many times. The CDR3 DNA reads TGTGCCTGGAGTGTACCGGGACAGGGGGCTAGCGGGAGCTCCTACGAGCAGTACTTC. Amino acid sequence: CAWSVPGQGASGSSYEQYF. The chain is built from TRBV30 and TRBJ2-7; 12 bases agree with TRBD1. Germline trimming cut 0 bases from V and 0 bases from J; bases unmatched to any gene: 12. This CDR3 is built from 19 residues. Germline loops: CDR1 GTSNPN, CDR2 SVGIG (reference sequence).

This clonotype was detected many times. The rearrangement uses TRBV12-3 or TRBV12-4 and TRBJ1-1, with a tentative D call TRBD1 (6 bases). Trimming left V 6 bases short and J 2 bases short, with 13 bases between. The CDR3 runs 14 residues. The CDR3 bases are TGTGCCAGCAGGGAAACCGGGGGCAACACTGAAGCTTTCTTT. Its translation is CASRETGGNTEAFF.

This clonotype has at least ten counts. This sequence joins TRBV7-9 and TRBJ2-3; maybe TRBD1 (7 bases). This CDR3 comprises 15 residues. V lost 6 bases, J lost 2 bases, and 15 bases lay in between. CDR1 is SEHNR, CDR2 FQNEAQ, per germline (reference sequence). CDR3 region: CASSPAGGLTDTQYF. In DNA, the CDR3 is TGTGCCAGCAGTCCAGCAGGGGGGCTCACAGATACGCAGTATTTT.

The table lists this clonotype with many counts. V usage is TRBV2 and J usage is TRBJ1-2; no definite D call. The V gene lost 7 bases and the J gene lost 8 bases, with 20 bases spanning the gap. The germline CDR1 and CDR2 sequences are SNHLY and FYNNEI. There are 14 residues in the CDR3. CDR3 sequence (DNA): TGTGCCAGCATCTTAACCCCCTCGGTGACCGGCTACACCTTC. It codes for CASILTPSVTGYTF.

This clonotype was seen ten or more times. The J gene is TRBJ2-3, the V gene TRBV5-1; D not resolved. This CDR3 has 14 amino acids. Germline-derived CDR1 and CDR2 are SGHRS and YFSETQ. Trimming removed 3 bases at V and 0 bases at J, with 8 bases between. The CDR3 here is CASSSASSTDTQYF. CDR3 sequence (DNA): TGCGCCAGCAGCTCGGCCTCGAGCACAGATACGCAGTATTTT.

There are many counts of this clonotype. The rearrangement joins TRBV20-1 to TRBJ2-1, with D unclear. Germline assignment: CDR1 DFQATT and CDR2 SNEGSKA (reference sequence). The CDR3 extends over 11 amino acids. The V gene lost 3 bases and the J gene lost 9 bases, with 9 bases spanning the gap. The CDR3 DNA sequence: TGCAGTGCTAGGGGTTCAGGTGAGCAGTTCTTC. It translates to CSARGSGEQFF.

There are many counts of this clonotype. This CDR3 reads CASSQDGERRITDTQYF. CDR3 nucleotide sequence: TGTGCCAGCAGCCAAGATGGTGAGCGCCGAATCACAGATACGCAGTATTTT. This chain links TRBV4-2 with TRBJ2-3; D uncertain. The CDR3 has 17 amino acids. Germline assignment: CDR1 LGHNA and CDR2 YNFKEQ. Trimming left V 0 bases short and J 2 bases short, with 15 bases between.

This sequence joins TRBV12-3 or TRBV12-4 and TRBJ2-7, with TRBD2 identical over 11 bases. V gave up 1 base and J gave up 4 bases; unmatched junction bases: 3. This CDR3 is 15 amino acids long. CDR3 loop: CASSLGLAGLYEQYF. The CDR3 nucleotides read TGTGCCAGCAGTTTAGGACTAGCGGGATTATACGAGCAGTACTTC.

There are many counts of this clonotype. The chain recombines TRBV7-2 with TRBJ2-5; tentative D call: TRBD1 (6 bases). Per the germline V gene, CDR1 is SGHTA and CDR2 is FQGNSA. V was shortened by 0 bases and J by 0 bases, with 8 bases between the two germline ends. The CDR3 is 15 amino acids. The CDR3 is CASSLAGTYQETQYF. In DNA form, the CDR3 reads TGTGCCAGCAGCTTAGCCGGGACATACCAAGAGACCCAGTACTTC.

This clonotype was seen at least ten times. The chain has TRBV20-1 and TRBJ2-3; TRBD1 agrees at 7 bases. The V segment lost 1 base and the J segment 0 bases; nucleotides outside the gene matches: 4. Looked up from germline, CDR1 is DFQATT and CDR2 is SNEGSKA (reference sequence). The CDR3 spans 15 residues. CDR3 sequence reads: CSARVGGSSTDTQYF. The CDR3 DNA follows: TGCAGTGCTAGAGTAGGGGGCTCTAGCACAGATACGCAGTATTTT.

There are many counts of this clonotype. J is TRBJ2-7 and V is TRBV20-1, with 7 bases aligning to TRBD2. The CDR3 extends over 13 amino acids. Germline V gives CDR1 DFQATT, CDR2 SNEGSKA (reference sequence). V was clipped by 5 bases and J by 4 bases; unmatched bases: 8. CDR3 in amino acids: CSASGGRTYEQYF. CDR3 nucleotide sequence: TGCAGTGCTTCCGGGGGGAGGACTTACGAGCAGTACTTC.

This clonotype was detected ten times or more. The CDR3 sequence is CAWTRTYGYTF. The CDR3 bases are TGTGCCTGGACACGGACCTATGGCTACACCTTC. The chain carries TRBV30 and TRBJ1-2, with unresolved D. V gave up 4 bases and J gave up 4 bases, with 7 bases separating them. Germline V gives CDR1 GTSNPN, CDR2 SVGIG (reference sequence). The CDR3 runs to 11 residues.